Listed below are T cell receptor beta chains from one sample, sequenced in a study of T cell changes during pregnancy in multiple sclerosis. Sequenced by immunoSEQ multiplex PCR; TCRdb stores in-frame clones only, minus some. Here the sample spans around 70,000 clones, approximately 92% being singletons. This sample comprised peripheral blood, obtained in the second trimester of pregnancy. The receptors originated from a female donor in good health, enrolled as a control in a pregnancy study. CDR3s include the opening cysteine and the closing phenylalanine or tryptophan. D genes are given only for firm matches. A row's size may be missing; if present it is once, few, many or a size class.

TGTGCCAGTAGTATAGCAGCGAGCACTGAAGCTTTCTTT	CASSIAASTEAFF	.	.	TRBJ1-1	TRBV19
TGTGCCAGCAGTCGACAGGGCTTTAATGGCTACACCTTC	CASSRQGFNGYTF	TRBD1	once	TRBJ1-2	TRBV7-6
TGTGCCAGCAGCCTTGATCTCGGGATACAATACGAGCAGTACTTC	CASSLDLGIQYEQYF	.	.	TRBJ2-7	TRBV11-3
TGTGCCAGCAGTCGGAAACAGGGGGCAGGTAATTCACCCCTCCACTTT	CASSRKQGAGNSPLHF	TRBD1	.	TRBJ1-6	TRBV5-6
TGCGCCAGCAGCCAGACAGGGGGCAGTGAGACCCAGTACTTC	CASSQTGGSETQYF	TRBD1	.	TRBJ2-5	TRBV4-3
TGTGCCAGCTCGGTTACAGGGGCGAACACTGAAGCTTTCTTT	CASSVTGANTEAFF	TRBD1	once	TRBJ1-1	TRBV18
TGTGCCAGCAGCTTAGCGTCGAGTCAGCCCCAGCATTTT	CASSLASSQPQHF	.	few	TRBJ1-5	TRBV7-2
TGTGCCAGTAATAACCTAGCGGGGACCTACGAGCAGTACTTC	CASNNLAGTYEQYF	TRBD2	.	TRBJ2-7	TRBV19
TGTGCCAGCAGCTCCGGACAGTCCAGGGAGACCACTGAAGCTTTCTTT	CASSSGQSRETTEAFF	.	.	TRBJ1-1	TRBV7-2
TGCGCCAGCAGTTCCACAGGGGACAATGAAAAACTGTTTTTT	CASSSTGDNEKLFF	TRBD1	once	TRBJ1-4	TRBV4-1
TGTGCCAGCAGTGGAGGTCCGGACCAGCCCCAGCATTTT	CASSGGPDQPQHF	.	.	TRBJ1-5	TRBV27
TGTGCCAGCCGGGACAGGAGCACCGGGGAGCTGTTTTTT	CASRDRSTGELFF	TRBD1	.	TRBJ2-2	TRBV5-4
TGTGCCAGCAGTATGACCGGGACAGGGGCCCACGAGCAGTACTTC	CASSMTGTGAHEQYF	TRBD1	.	TRBJ2-7	TRBV6-5
TGTGCCAGCAGCCCCCCCCGGCAGGGGGCGCGCGGATATAATGGCTACACCTTC	CASSPPRQGARGYNGYTF	TRBD1	.	TRBJ1-2	TRBV28
TGTGCCACTCCAAACAGGGATACTGAAGCTTTCTTT	CATPNRDTEAFF	.	.	TRBJ1-1	TRBV2
TGTGCCAGCTCATCATCAGGGGACACTGAAGCTTTCTTT	CASSSSGDTEAFF	.	.	TRBJ1-1	TRBV18
TGTGCCAGTAGTCTGGGAAGGGGGCTAGGCGACTATGGCTACACCTTC	CASSLGRGLGDYGYTF	TRBD1	.	TRBJ1-2	TRBV19
TGTGCCAGTAGTCCGCGGGGGAGACAGGGGGGAACTGAAGCTTTCTTT	CASSPRGRQGGTEAFF	TRBD1	.	TRBJ1-1	TRBV19
TGTGCCAGCTCACCGGACAGTTATGGCTACACCTTC	CASSPDSYGYTF	.	.	TRBJ1-2	TRBV18
TGTGCCAGCAGCGTAGCCATCACAGATACGCAGTATTTT	CASSVAITDTQYF	.	.	TRBJ2-3	TRBV9
TGTGCCAGCAGCTTAGTTAGGGGCAGCCGAAATCAGCCCCAGCATTTT	CASSLVRGSRNQPQHF	.	.	TRBJ1-5	TRBV7-9
TGCGCCAGCAGCCTCTTTACAGGGCCCCAACCTTACGAGCAGTACTTC	CASSLFTGPQPYEQYF	.	.	TRBJ2-7	TRBV4-3
TGTGCCAGCAGCTTAGCTCCTACTAACTATGGCTACACCTTC	CASSLAPTNYGYTF	.	.	TRBJ1-2	TRBV7-2
TGTGCCAGCAGCCCTCGGACAGGGGGATTTACTGAAGCTTTCTTT	CASSPRTGGFTEAFF	TRBD1	.	TRBJ1-1	TRBV5-4
TGTGCCAGCAGGGATTCCTACAGGAGTCGCGGCTACACCTTC	CASRDSYRSRGYTF	.	.	TRBJ1-2	TRBV28
TGTGCCAGCAGCTTACGGCTCTCGGGGGGGCTCTACAATGAGCAGTTCTTC	CASSLRLSGGLYNEQFF	TRBD2	once	TRBJ2-1	TRBV7-2
TGTGCCAGCAGTTTAGGGGGGTATAACTATGGCTACACCTTC	CASSLGGYNYGYTF	.	.	TRBJ1-2	TRBV28
TGTGCCAGCAGCTTAGGAGGGGGAAACACCATATATTTT	CASSLGGGNTIYF	.	.	TRBJ1-3	TRBV11-2
TGCGCCAGCAGCGGGGACAGGGTATCTGGGGCCAACGTCCTGACTTTC	CASSGDRVSGANVLTF	TRBD1	once	TRBJ2-6	TRBV4-3
TGCAGCCTGGTGAAAGGGGTTGAAGCTTTCTTT	CSLVKGVEAFF	.	few	TRBJ1-1	TRBV20-1
TGTGCCAGCAGCTTGCGGGGGTACTACGAGCAGTACTTC	CASSLRGYYEQYF	TRBD2	.	TRBJ2-7	TRBV7-9
TGTGCCAGCAGCTTCTCATCAGGGGGTCATCAGCCCCAGCATTTT	CASSFSSGGHQPQHF	TRBD1	.	TRBJ1-5	TRBV7-2
TGTGCCAGCAGTTCGCAGGGGGCAACTAATGAAAAACTGTTTTTT	CASSSQGATNEKLFF	TRBD1	.	TRBJ1-4	TRBV27
TGTGCCAGCACCCGGGCAGGGGGCGGCTCTGGCTACACCTTC	CASTRAGGGSGYTF	TRBD1	few	TRBJ1-2	TRBV27
TGTGCCAGCAGCGTAGGGGCAGAAACCTACGAGCAGTACTTC	CASSVGAETYEQYF	.	.	TRBJ2-7	TRBV9
TGTGCCAGTAGTATCCCAGGCGGGGGCCGATATGGCTACACCTTC	CASSIPGGGRYGYTF	.	.	TRBJ1-2	TRBV19
TGTGCCAGCAGGGGGAGTTCCTATAATTCACCCCTCCACTTT	CASRGSSYNSPLHF	.	.	TRBJ1-6	TRBV9